These T cell receptor beta chains were read from a single sample in a study of cytomegalovirus exposure and HLA in healthy donors. Produced via immunoSEQ multiplex PCR; TCRdb's table is partial and in-frame only. The profile covers 180,000 or so clones, with 70% to 85% appearing a single time and 0.098% taken by the ten largest. Sequenced sample: PBMCs. These receptors came from a boy under 10 years old in good health and CMV-seronegative. The CDR3 runs from the conserved cysteine through the conserved F or W. A D gene is named only where the DNA matches it firmly. The size field is filled for only some rows; it gives once, few, many or a size class.

J gene,clone size,D gene,V gene,CDR3 protein,CDR3 DNA
TRBJ1-1,NA,TRBD1,TRBV6-1,CAASGTVNTEAFF,TGTGCCGCCTCCGGGACAGTTAACACTGAAGCTTTCTTT
TRBJ2-1,NA,NA,TRBV20-1,CSASIGNEQFF,TGCAGTGCTAGTATCGGCAATGAGCAGTTCTTC
TRBJ2-5,NA,NA,TRBV2,CASSELGGAWETQYF,TGTGCCAGCAGTGAATTAGGGGGGGCTTGGGAGACCCAGTACTTC
TRBJ1-6,NA,TRBD1,TRBV5-1,CASSLIPARGTFHNSPLHF,TGCGCCAGCAGCTTGATCCCTGCCAGGGGGACCTTTCATAATTCACCCCTCCACTTT
TRBJ2-2,NA,NA,TRBV27,CASSLFTGGDTGELFF,TGTGCCAGCAGTTTATTTACTGGAGGGGACACCGGGGAGCTGTTTTTT
TRBJ1-2,NA,NA,TRBV4-3,CASSQEEGAGYGYTF,TGCGCCAGCAGCCAAGAGGAGGGAGCGGGCTATGGCTACACCTTC
TRBJ1-2,NA,NA,TRBV7-2,CASSPSTRRYGYTF,TGTGCCAGCAGCCCGAGCACTCGGAGGTATGGCTACACCTTC
TRBJ1-6,few,TRBD1,TRBV7-9,CASSLRETGGSPLHF,TGTGCCAGCAGCTTAAGAGAGACAGGGGGTTCACCCCTCCACTTT
TRBJ2-1,NA,TRBD2,TRBV5-4,CASSAGLAGGSYNEQFF,TGTGCCAGCAGCGCCGGACTAGCGGGGGGGTCCTACAATGAGCAGTTCTTC
TRBJ1-3,few,NA,TRBV29-1,CSDWGPSGNTIYF,TGCAGCGACTGGGGGCCCTCTGGAAACACCATATATTTT
TRBJ1-2,NA,NA,TRBV5-4,CASSLDQGYGYTF,TGTGCCAGCAGCTTGGACCAGGGGTATGGCTACACCTTC
TRBJ2-5,NA,NA,TRBV18,CASSPTRAGQETQYF,TGTGCCAGCTCCCCTACCCGTGCGGGGCAAGAGACCCAGTACTTC
TRBJ2-5,NA,NA,TRBV6-5,CASSYWGVAQETQYF,TGTGCCAGCAGTTACTGGGGGGTGGCCCAAGAGACCCAGTACTTC
TRBJ1-2,once,NA,TRBV5-4,CASSQQKQGRNGYTF,TGTGCCAGCAGCCAACAAAAACAGGGTAGGAATGGCTACACCTTC
TRBJ1-2,few,NA,TRBV2,CASSSGRRDGYTF,TGTGCCAGCAGCAGCGGACGGCGGGATGGCTACACCTTC
TRBJ1-1,once,NA,TRBV10-1,CASLSRKQTVNTEAFF,TGCGCCAGTCTTTCCCGGAAACAAACAGTGAACACTGAAGCTTTCTTT
TRBJ2-3,NA,TRBD2,TRBV19,CASSPLGLAGDTDTQYF,TGTGCCAGTAGTCCACTGGGACTAGCGGGAGACACAGATACGCAGTATTTT
TRBJ2-2,NA,NA,TRBV7-9,CASSSGMKTGELFF,TGTGCCAGCAGCTCGGGAATGAAGACCGGGGAGCTGTTTTTT
TRBJ2-1,NA,NA,TRBV7-9,CASSLARGNEQFF,TGTGCCAGCAGCTTAGCGCGGGGAAATGAGCAGTTCTTC
TRBJ1-3,NA,NA,TRBV6-6,CASGGEKARGNTIYF,TGTGCCTCTGGCGGGGAAAAGGCGAGAGGAAACACCATATATTTT
TRBJ2-3,NA,TRBD2,TRBV13,CASNSLKRGGRKDTQYF,TGTGCCAGCAACTCCCTGAAGCGGGGGGGCAGGAAAGATACGCAGTATTTT
TRBJ2-7,NA,TRBD1,TRBV18,CASSPPGQGRHEQYF,TGTGCCAGCTCACCACCGGGACAGGGTCGCCACGAGCAGTACTTC
TRBJ2-2,NA,NA,TRBV6-4,CASSEQGNTGELFF,TGTGCCAGCAGCGAACAGGGGAACACCGGGGAGCTGTTTTTT
TRBJ2-5,NA,TRBD1,TRBV11-2,CASSLGGQGGETQYF,TGTGCCAGCAGCTTAGGGGGACAGGGTGGTGAGACCCAGTACTTC
TRBJ2-5,once,TRBD2,TRBV2,CASSALAGGRETQYF,TGTGCCAGCAGTGCCCTAGCGGGGGGGCGAGAGACCCAGTACTTC
TRBJ2-3,NA,NA,TRBV9,CASSVEVTIDTQYF,TGTGCCAGCAGCGTAGAAGTTACAATAGATACGCAGTATTTT
TRBJ1-2,NA,NA,TRBV11-2,CASSLDFGRFYGYTF,TGTGCCAGCAGCTTAGATTTTGGCAGGTTCTATGGCTACACCTTC
TRBJ2-5,NA,TRBD2,TRBV4-2,CASSRLAGNHPQETQYF,TGTGCCAGCAGCCGGCTAGCGGGGAACCACCCACAGGAGACCCAGTACTTC
TRBJ1-5,NA,NA,TRBV27,CASSPAGRNQPQHF,TGTGCCAGCAGCCCAGCAGGCCGGAATCAGCCCCAGCATTTT
TRBJ2-7,few,TRBD1,TRBV7-9,CASSSGPGQTYEQYF,TGTGCCAGCAGCTCGGGACCGGGACAGACGTACGAGCAGTACTTC
TRBJ1-2,NA,TRBD1,TRBV30,CAWSLSTGGFGYTF,TGTGCCTGGAGTTTATCGACAGGGGGCTTTGGCTACACCTTC
TRBJ1-6,NA,NA,TRBV19,CASSIDGLRGAPLHF,TGTGCCAGTAGTATAGACGGGCTCCGGGGGGCACCCCTCCACTTT
TRBJ2-5,NA,NA,TRBV12-1,CASNPTYPKETQYF,TGTGCCAGCAACCCGACATATCCTAAAGAGACCCAGTACTTC
TRBJ2-5,NA,TRBD2,TRBV7-8,CASSLTGSSGRETQYF,TGTGCCAGCAGTTTAACCGGGAGTAGCGGGAGGGAGACCCAGTACTTC
TRBJ1-1,NA,NA,TRBV29-1,CSVEDAARAFF,TGCAGCGTTGAAGATGCCGCCCGGGCTTTCTTT
TRBJ2-3,NA,NA,TRBV9,CASSRTVAIGADTQYF,TGTGCCAGCAGTCGAACCGTAGCGATCGGAGCAGATACGCAGTATTTT
TRBJ1-6,NA,TRBD1,TRBV10-3,CAIQGGISSPLHF,TGTGCCATCCAAGGGGGCATCTCTTCACCCCTTCACTTT
TRBJ2-7,few,TRBD1,TRBV7-9,CASSSPTGTPLEQYF,TGTGCCAGCAGCTCACCGACAGGGACACCCCTGGAGCAGTACTTC
TRBJ1-2,NA,NA,TRBV6-1,CASDEALPTYGYTF,TGTGCCAGCGACGAGGCGCTCCCGACCTATGGCTACACCTTC
TRBJ2-3,NA,TRBD2,TRBV7-2,CASSQSTISGGTQYF,TGTGCCAGCAGCCAATCCACCATAAGCGGGGGTACGCAGTATTTT
TRBJ1-1,NA,TRBD1,TRBV7-9,CASSLADRGTEAFF,TGTGCCAGCAGCTTAGCTGACAGGGGCACTGAAGCTTTCTTT
TRBJ2-5,NA,TRBD2,TRBV10-1,CASSGSGGPGETQYF,TGCGCCAGCAGTGGAAGCGGGGGGCCGGGAGAGACCCAGTACTTC
TRBJ2-3,NA,TRBD2,TRBV6-1,CASSERGTSGGQDTQYF,TGTGCCAGCAGTGAAAGGGGGACTAGCGGGGGCCAGGATACGCAGTATTTT
TRBJ2-3,NA,TRBD2,TRBV11-2,CATTSGTRATDTQYF,TGTGCCACCACCTCGGGGACTAGAGCCACAGATACGCAGTATTTT
TRBJ1-2,few,NA,TRBV7-2,CASSSTPGDGYTF,TGTGCCAGCAGCTCGACGCCAGGGGATGGCTACACCTTC